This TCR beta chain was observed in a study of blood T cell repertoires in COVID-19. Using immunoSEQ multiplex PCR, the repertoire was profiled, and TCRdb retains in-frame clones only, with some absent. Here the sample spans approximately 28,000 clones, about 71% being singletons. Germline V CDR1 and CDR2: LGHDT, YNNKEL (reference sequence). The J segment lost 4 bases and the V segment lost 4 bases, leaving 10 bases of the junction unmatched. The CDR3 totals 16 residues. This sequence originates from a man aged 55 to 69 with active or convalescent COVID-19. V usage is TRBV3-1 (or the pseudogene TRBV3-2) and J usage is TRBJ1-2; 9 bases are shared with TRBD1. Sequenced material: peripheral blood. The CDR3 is CASSRGGQGRSYGYTF. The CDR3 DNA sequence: TGTGCCAGCAGCCGCGGGGGACAGGGAAGGAGCTATGGCTACACCTTC.